This T cell receptor (beta chain) was documented in a study of blood T cells in healthy people across ages. Whole-study findings and limits: It was found that TCR beta diversity correlated strongly with the percentage of naive T cells.

PCR was performed a second time for roughly 7 to 12 cycles using a sample-barcoded 5' primer and a J-beta primer mix. TCRdb recomputed calls from the 5' RACE reads with MiXCR, one row per CDR3 protein. The sample holds more than 650,000 distinct CDR3 sequences; more than 25% are singletons and the top ten take 3%. Concerning this clonotype itself: The target antigen is unknown.

The CDR3 is 17 residues long. Germline-derived CDR1 and CDR2 are SGHTA and FQGNSA. The same data also went into a second study, on T cells of mothers and their children.

The rearrangement links TRBV7-2 to TRBJ2-1, with TRBD2 identical over 13 bases. The assigned J gene may be wrong: the sequence end matches TRBJ2-5 better. The sample was blood. This clonotype was obtained from a boy aged 5-17 years in good health. Written as DNA, the CDR3 is TGTGCCAGCAGCTTACGCCGGACTAGCGGGGGAGCAGAGACCCAGTACTTC. Its protein product is CASSLRRTSGGAETQYF.